This T cell receptor beta chain was observed in a study of shared clonotypes between healthy human individuals. Study observations and caveats: Researchers found naive subsets generally carried larger estimated richness than memory subsets. Four donors had roughly 5% of their naive CD4 clonotypes in common.

Trimming removed 6 bases at V and 0 bases at J, with 11 bases between. CDR3 length: 14 residues. Germline V gene sequence: CDR1 MDHEN, CDR2 SYDVKM. Per the study methods: Quality scores were absent from the junction-only immunoSEQ sequences, so filtering differed. Sequencing used immunoSEQ multiplex PCR; TCRdb keeps in-frame clones, though not all of them. V and J calls and clone size follow that table, whereas D and trimming were derived from the DNA. Of around 2,000,000 clones in the sample, 85% to 95% are singletons; the top ten hold 0.13%. To note about this clone: Its specificity is not known.

Subsets obtained from CD4+ cells comprised CD45RA+ naive and CD45RA-negative memory cells. Sequenced material: naive CD4+ T cells sorted from blood. Subset specified: CD45RA+ positively selected. V gene TRBV28 combines with J gene TRBJ1-1; D unclear. The receptor was isolated from a man younger than 30 in good health. This CDR3 is CASRFSSMNTEAFF. DNA of the CDR3: TGTGCCAGCAGGTTTAGCTCAATGAACACTGAAGCTTTCTTT.